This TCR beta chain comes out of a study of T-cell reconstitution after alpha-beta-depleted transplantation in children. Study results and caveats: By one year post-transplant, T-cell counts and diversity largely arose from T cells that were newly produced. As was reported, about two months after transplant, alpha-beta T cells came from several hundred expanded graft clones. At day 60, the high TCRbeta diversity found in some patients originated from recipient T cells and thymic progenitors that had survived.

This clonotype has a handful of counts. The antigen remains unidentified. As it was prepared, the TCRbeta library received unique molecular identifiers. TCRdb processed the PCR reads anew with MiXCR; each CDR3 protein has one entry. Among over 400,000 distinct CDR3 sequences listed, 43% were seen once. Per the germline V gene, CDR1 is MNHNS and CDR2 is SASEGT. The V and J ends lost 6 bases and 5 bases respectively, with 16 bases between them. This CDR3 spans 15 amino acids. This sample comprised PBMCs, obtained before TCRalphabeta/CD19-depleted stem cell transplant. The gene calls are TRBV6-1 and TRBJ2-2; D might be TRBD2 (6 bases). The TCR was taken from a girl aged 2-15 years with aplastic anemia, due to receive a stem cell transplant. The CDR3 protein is CASRTYGAGTGELFF. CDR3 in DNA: TGTGCCAGCAGGACGTACGGGGCGGGGACCGGGGAGCTGTTTTTT.